The 20 T cell receptor beta chains below come from one sample, sequenced in a study of regulatory T cells in long-lasting Graves disease. The time point is: persistent/refractory GD, antithyroid drugs over 5 years with positive TRAb. PBMC RNA served as the TCR library source. Through Arm-PCR of CDR3 regions and iRepertoire HTBI primers, TCR beta libraries were built. In TCRdb, the multiplex PCR reads were re-called with MiXCR into one record per CDR3 protein. In the table there are around 460,000 distinct CDR3 sequences, 20% to 25% of which are singletons. The specimen was peripheral blood mononuclear cells (PBMCs), collected when the disease was refractory, from a patient treated with antithyroid drugs. All receptors derive from a female donor with Graves disease.

The sample holds many counts of this clonotype. This chain joins TRBV7-2 and TRBJ1-2; 7 bases line up with TRBD1. The CDR3 totals 14 residues. Germline CDR1 is SGHTA and CDR2 is FQGNSA. Trimming removed 5 bases from V and 4 bases from J; junction bases left unmatched: 7. CDR3 nucleotides: TGTGCCAGCAGCCTAAACAGGGGTAGCTATGGCTACACCTTC. It yields the protein CASSLNRGSYGYTF.

The table lists this clonotype with many counts. The chain recombines TRBV28 with TRBJ1-1, with D possibly matching TRBD1 (5 bases). CDR1 and CDR2 from the germline V gene are MDHEN and SYDVKM. V lost 4 bases and J lost 0, with 15 bases in between. The length of the CDR3 is 16 residues. Here the CDR3 reads CASSSGTATMNTEAFF. In DNA, the CDR3 is TGTGCCAGCAGTTCTGGGACCGCGACGATGAACACTGAAGCTTTCTTT.

This clonotype occurred many times. The chain employs TRBV27 and TRBJ2-7; D unclear. Trimming cost V 4 bases and J 3 bases, with 10 bases left between them. The CDR3 has 13 amino acids. Germline V gene data show CDR1 as MNHEY and CDR2 as SMNVEV (reference sequence). CDR3 coding DNA: TGTGCCAGCAGTTACGCAGGTAGCTACGAGCAGTACTTC. Translation: CASSYAGSYEQYF.

This clonotype occurred many times. The CDR3 nucleotides read TGTGCCAGCAGCACGGGGGAAGAGACCCAGTACTTC. It specifies CASSTGEETQYF. The V gene is TRBV2, the J gene TRBJ2-5; weak D call: TRBD2 (6 bases). Per the germline V gene, CDR1 is SNHLY and CDR2 is FYNNEI. V dropped 6 bases and J dropped 3 bases, with 8 bases sitting between them. The CDR3 is made up of 12 amino acids. Looking up the rest from reference TRBV2 and TRBJ2-5 gives the full variable domain: EPEVTQTPSHQVTQMGQEVILRCVPISNHLYFYWYRQILGQKVEFLVSFYNNEISEKSEIFDDQFSVERPDGSNFTLKIRSTKLEDSAMYFCASSTGEETQYFGPGTRLLVL.

This clonotype was counted many times. The chain combines TRBV6-1 with TRBJ1-2; 12 bases fit TRBD1. The CDR3 contains 16 residues. Per the germline V gene, CDR1 is MNHNS and CDR2 is SASEGT. V lost 7 bases to trimming and J lost 6 bases; unmatched junction nucleotides: 12. The chain's CDR3 is CASIFSTGTGGHGYTF. The CDR3 bases are TGTGCCAGCATTTTTTCCACCGGGACAGGGGGCCATGGCTACACCTTC.

This clonotype was observed many times. The chain has TRBV2 and TRBJ1-6; D is possibly TRBD1 (5 bases). V lost 7 bases, J lost 13 bases, and 17 bases lay in between. Looked up from germline, CDR1 is SNHLY and CDR2 is FYNNEI. There are 13 residues in the CDR3. CDR3 protein: CASTGVGSSPLHF. DNA of the CDR3: TGTGCCAGCACGGGGGTAGGGAGTTCGCCCCTCCACTTT. The entire variable domain, with the rest obtained from reference TRBV2 and TRBJ1-6, is as follows: EPEVTQTPSHQVTQMGQEVILRCVPISNHLYFYWYRQILGQKVEFLVSFYNNEISEKSEIFDDQFSVERPDGSNFTLKIRSTKLEDSAMYFCASTGVGSSPLHFGNGTRLTVT.

This clonotype was seen at least ten times. The rearrangement joins TRBV28 to TRBJ2-2, with D perhaps TRBD2 (7 bases). Per the germline V gene, CDR1 is MDHEN and CDR2 is SYDVKM. With 2 bases removed from V and 2 bases from J, the gap between germline ends came to 9 bases. The CDR3 totals 15 residues. The CDR3 sequence is CASSLRGGNTGELFF. As DNA, the CDR3 is TGTGCCAGCAGTTTAAGGGGGGGAAACACCGGGGAGCTGTTTTTT.

This clonotype was seen a handful of times. V is TRBV28 and J is TRBJ1-2; the match to TRBD1 covers 9 bases. This CDR3 contains 15 residues. V dropped 5 bases and J dropped 3; count of bases not matched to a gene: 7. CDR1 is MDHEN and CDR2 is SYDVKM in the germline V gene. CDR3 amino acids: CASSHLTGGYYGYTF. The CDR3 DNA follows: TGTGCCAGCAGTCACCTTACAGGGGGCTACTATGGCTACACCTTC.

Concerning this clonotype itself: Being one base from a much bigger clone, this may be a read error. The gene calls are TRBV12-3 or TRBV12-4 and TRBJ2-7; TRBD1 matches 10 bases. With V trimmed by 5 bases and J by 3 bases, 7 bases remained unmatched. The CDR3 totals 15 residues. CDR3 DNA: TGTGCCAGCAGTGACCCCGGGACAGGGGTCTACGAGCAGTACTTC. It specifies CASSDPGTGVYEQYF.

This clonotype was detected ten times or more. The chain carries TRBV3-1 and TRBJ1-6; D unclear. The CDR3 covers 15 residues. Trimming left V 1 base short and J 9 bases short, with 13 bases between. Germline CDR1 and CDR2: LGHDT and YNNKEL (reference sequence). The CDR3 region is CASSQGGLVGSPLHF. CDR3 DNA: TGTGCCAGCAGCCAAGGAGGACTGGTGGGTTCACCCCTCCACTTT.

This chain links TRBV18 with TRBJ1-5, with 7 positions matching TRBD1. V lost 6 bases, J lost 0 bases, and 2 bases stayed unmatched. The CDR3 has 14 amino acids. The V gene's germline CDR1 is KGHSH and CDR2 LQKENI. DNA for the CDR3: TGTGCCAGCTCTGGACAGGATAGCAATCAGCCCCAGCATTTT. As protein: CASSGQDSNQPQHF.

CDR3 loop: CSAIYTGTARHEQYF. CDR3 nucleotide sequence: TGCAGTGCTATATATACCGGGACAGCGAGACACGAGCAGTACTTC. The rearrangement uses TRBV20-1 and TRBJ2-7; the match to TRBD1 covers 7 bases. V dropped 4 bases and J dropped 5; count of bases not matched to a gene: 14. The CDR3 has 15 amino acids. Germline V gene lookup returns CDR1 DFQATT and CDR2 SNEGSKA (reference sequence).

A remark on this clonotype: This clone may be a read error of a much larger clone one base away. V usage is TRBV6-2 or TRBV6-3 and J usage is TRBJ2-7; weak D call: TRBD1 (5 bases). Germline assignment: CDR1 MNHEY and CDR2 SVGEGT. The CDR3 extends over 13 amino acids. This chain's CDR3 is CAGSYAGTYEQYF. The CDR3 region has the DNA TGTGCCGGCAGTTACGCAGGGACCTACGAGCAGTACTTC.

The CDR3 here is CASSFRTVGYEQYF. The CDR3 nucleotides are TGTGCCAGCAGCTTTAGGACGGTAGGGTACGAGCAGTACTTC. This rearrangement joins TRBV7-2 to TRBJ2-7; no definite D call. Trimming removed 3 bases at V and 4 bases at J, with 13 bases between. The germline V gene has CDR1 SGHTA and CDR2 FQGNSA. The CDR3 has 14 residues.

This clonotype has just a few counts. V usage is TRBV6-5 and J usage is TRBJ1-1, with D perhaps TRBD1 (5 bases). This CDR3 is built from 15 residues. Looked up from germline, CDR1 is MNHEY and CDR2 is SVGAGI. Trimming removed 0 bases from V and 7 bases from J, with 15 bases in between. CDR3 loop: CASSYSIGGTDEAFF. CDR3 DNA sequence: TGTGCCAGCAGTTACTCGATTGGAGGGACCGATGAAGCTTTCTTT.

The V and J genes are TRBV19 and TRBJ1-1, with 7 bases matching TRBD1. CDR3 length: 15 amino acids. Per the germline V gene, CDR1 is LNHDA and CDR2 is SQIVND (reference sequence). After removal of 9 bases from V and 5 bases from J, the junction contained 15 bases not matched to a gene. The CDR3 DNA reads TGTGCCAGCATCCCAACAGGGGCTATGGGGACTGAAGCTTTCTTT. Residues: CASIPTGAMGTEAFF.

A word on this clonotype: It is likely a read error, because the conserved phenylalanine at the end of the CDR3 is missing. The rearrangement links TRBV9 to TRBJ2-3, with D possibly being TRBD1 (6 bases). Trimming removed 0 bases at V and 2 bases at J, with 10 bases between. From germline, CDR1 is SGDLS and CDR2 YYNGEE. CDR3 size: 15 residues. The DNA for the CDR3 is TGTGCCAGCAGCGTAGGCGGACAGCCCACAGATACGCAGTATCTT. Its translation: CASSVGGQPTDTQYL.

The V gene is TRBV14, the J gene TRBJ2-7; a possible D gene is TRBD1 (6 bases). Trimming stripped 4 bases from V and 5 bases from J, with 9 bases between. The CDR3 runs to 12 residues. Per germline, CDR1 SGHDN and CDR2 FVKESK. The CDR3 protein is CASSRWGHEQYF. CDR3 DNA sequence: TGTGCCAGCAGCCGATGGGGGCACGAGCAGTACTTC.

This clonotype was seen at least ten times. The chain combines TRBV28 with TRBJ1-2, with D maybe TRBD1 (6 bases). Germline V gene data show CDR1 as MDHEN and CDR2 as SYDVKM. The CDR3 consists of 13 residues. Here the CDR3 reads CVTRPQGSYGYTF. The CDR3 DNA reads TGTGTCACTCGGCCACAGGGATCCTATGGCTACACCTTC.

The chain links TRBV29-1 to TRBJ1-4; 7 nucleotides align to TRBD1. The V gene's germline CDR1 is SQVTM and CDR2 ANQGSEA. CDR3 size: 14 residues. V lost 5 bases, J lost 4 bases, and 7 bases stayed unmatched. This CDR3 is CSVKGTELNEKLFF. CDR3 sequence (DNA): TGCAGCGTTAAGGGGACAGAGCTTAATGAAAAACTGTTTTTT.